The rows below give T cell receptor beta chains drawn from one sample of a study of a mutant IDH1 vaccine in newly diagnosed glioma. TCRdb keeps only in-frame clones here, not all; method: immunoSEQ multiplex PCR. Of under 45,000 clones listed, around 76% are singletons. These receptors lack a known antigen. This specimen was PBMCs, taken from a glioma patient whose treatment included an IDH1 peptide vaccine. These receptors came from a man aged 50 to 59 with glioma. CDR3s include the opening cysteine and the closing phenylalanine or tryptophan. Fields, in order: V gene, D gene, clone size, J gene, CDR3 DNA, CDR3 protein. D genes are given only for firm matches. Expanded clones are given a class, and other clones once, few, many or no size at all.

v_call: TRBV29-1; d_call: NA; clone_size: few; j_call: TRBJ1-5; cdr3_nt: TGCAGCGCTACAGGGTGGGAAGGTCAGCCCCAGCATTTT; cdr3_aa: CSATGWEGQPQHF
v_call: TRBV4-2; d_call: NA; clone_size: few; j_call: TRBJ2-2; cdr3_nt: TGTGCCAGCAGCCAAGTAGGGCGGCGCACCGGGGAGCTGTTTTTT; cdr3_aa: CASSQVGRRTGELFF
v_call: TRBV5-6; d_call: NA; clone_size: NA; j_call: TRBJ2-2; cdr3_nt: TGTGCCAGCAGCTTTGAAAACACCGGGGAGCTGTTTTTT; cdr3_aa: CASSFENTGELFF
v_call: TRBV2; d_call: TRBD2; clone_size: NA; j_call: TRBJ2-1; cdr3_nt: TGTGCCAGCCGACTACTAGCGGGGGCCGCCAATGAGCAGTTCTTC; cdr3_aa: CASRLLAGAANEQFF
v_call: TRBV6-5; d_call: NA; clone_size: NA; j_call: TRBJ2-7; cdr3_nt: TGTGCCAGCTCACCCGACCAGGACGAGCAGTACTTC; cdr3_aa: CASSPDQDEQYF
v_call: TRBV5-4; d_call: TRBD2; clone_size: NA; j_call: TRBJ2-5; cdr3_nt: TGTGCCAGCAGCTCCCTCCTAGCGGGGACGAAAGAGACCCAGTACTTC; cdr3_aa: CASSSLLAGTKETQYF
v_call: TRBV9; d_call: TRBD1; clone_size: NA; j_call: TRBJ1-4; cdr3_nt: TGTGCCAGCAGGGGGACAGGGAATGAAAAACTGTTTTTT; cdr3_aa: CASRGTGNEKLFF
v_call: TRBV30; d_call: NA; clone_size: NA; j_call: TRBJ1-1; cdr3_nt: TGTGCCTGGAGTGTAAGACAGGACACTGAAGCTTTCTTT; cdr3_aa: CAWSVRQDTEAFF
v_call: TRBV11-2; d_call: TRBD2; clone_size: NA; j_call: TRBJ2-3; cdr3_nt: TGTGCCAGCAGCCGCGTAGGACAGCGGGGGGCCATGGATACGCAGTATTTT; cdr3_aa: CASSRVGQRGAMDTQYF
v_call: TRBV7-8; d_call: NA; clone_size: once; j_call: TRBJ1-4; cdr3_nt: TGTGCCAGCAGCTTAGCCGGCCAGCATAATGAAAAACTGTTTTTT; cdr3_aa: CASSLAGQHNEKLFF
v_call: TRBV27; d_call: TRBD1; clone_size: NA; j_call: TRBJ2-1; cdr3_nt: TGTGCCAGCAGTAGAGAGCAGGGGGACTACAATGAGCAGTTCTTC; cdr3_aa: CASSREQGDYNEQFF
v_call: TRBV5-1; d_call: TRBD1; clone_size: NA; j_call: TRBJ1-5; cdr3_nt: TGCGCCAGCAGCACGGGACAGGGTAATCAGCCCCAGCATTTT; cdr3_aa: CASSTGQGNQPQHF
v_call: TRBV5-5; d_call: NA; clone_size: NA; j_call: TRBJ1-1; cdr3_nt: TGTGCCAGCAGCTGGGGGACTATCGCGAACACTGAAGCTTTCTTT; cdr3_aa: CASSWGTIANTEAFF
v_call: TRBV7-3; d_call: NA; clone_size: NA; j_call: TRBJ1-2; cdr3_nt: TGTGCCAGCAGCTTATTGGGGGAAGACTATGGCTACACCTTC; cdr3_aa: CASSLLGEDYGYTF
v_call: TRBV7-9; d_call: TRBD1; clone_size: NA; j_call: TRBJ1-2; cdr3_nt: TGTGCCAGCAGCTTACACCGCGGCAGGGGGAACTATGGCTACACCTTC; cdr3_aa: CASSLHRGRGNYGYTF
v_call: TRBV9; d_call: TRBD1; clone_size: NA; j_call: TRBJ2-1; cdr3_nt: TGTGCCAGCAGCGTAGGGGACAGCCGGGAGTTCTTC; cdr3_aa: CASSVGDSREFF
v_call: TRBV18; d_call: TRBD1; clone_size: NA; j_call: TRBJ1-1; cdr3_nt: TGTGCCACCCGGGGACAGGGCGACAACACTGAAGCTTTCTTT; cdr3_aa: CATRGQGDNTEAFF
v_call: TRBV5-1; d_call: NA; clone_size: NA; j_call: TRBJ1-6; cdr3_nt: TGCGCCAGCAGCTTCTGGGGTAATAATTCACCCCTCCACTTT; cdr3_aa: CASSFWGNNSPLHF
v_call: TRBV30; d_call: NA; clone_size: NA; j_call: TRBJ2-3; cdr3_nt: TGTGCCTGGAGTGTAATAGGGGAGGGCACAGATACGCAGTATTTT; cdr3_aa: CAWSVIGEGTDTQYF
v_call: TRBV21-1; d_call: NA; clone_size: once; j_call: TRBJ1-1; cdr3_nt: TGTGCCAGCAGCTTTAAAGGACAGTCGGCTGAAGCTTTCTTT; cdr3_aa: CASSFKGQSAEAFF
v_call: TRBV15; d_call: NA; clone_size: NA; j_call: TRBJ1-4; cdr3_nt: TGTGCCACCAGCATGAAGGGGGGTGAAAAACTGTTTTTT; cdr3_aa: CATSMKGGEKLFF
v_call: TRBV29-1; d_call: TRBD1; clone_size: few; j_call: TRBJ1-2; cdr3_nt: TGCAGCGTTGAAGGCAGGGGGCGTCCTCCAAACTATGGCTACACCTTC; cdr3_aa: CSVEGRGRPPNYGYTF
v_call: TRBV14; d_call: TRBD1; clone_size: few; j_call: TRBJ2-7; cdr3_nt: TGTGCCAGCAGCCATGGGACAGGGGGTTACGAGCAGTACTTC; cdr3_aa: CASSHGTGGYEQYF
v_call: TRBV19; d_call: NA; clone_size: few; j_call: TRBJ1-1; cdr3_nt: TGTGCCAGTAGTGTCCTACAGGGGAACACTGAAGCTTTCTTT; cdr3_aa: CASSVLQGNTEAFF
v_call: TRBV2; d_call: TRBD1; clone_size: NA; j_call: TRBJ2-5; cdr3_nt: TGTGCCAGCAGACCGACAGGGGGGGAGACCCAGTACTTC; cdr3_aa: CASRPTGGETQYF
v_call: TRBV9; d_call: TRBD1; clone_size: NA; j_call: TRBJ1-1; cdr3_nt: TGTGCCAGCAGCTTTACGACAGGGCTGAACACTGAAGCTTTCTTT; cdr3_aa: CASSFTTGLNTEAFF
v_call: TRBV30; d_call: NA; clone_size: NA; j_call: TRBJ1-3; cdr3_nt: TGTGCCTGGAGTCAGGGGAGGGAAGGAAACACCATATATTTT; cdr3_aa: CAWSQGREGNTIYF
v_call: TRBV7-9; d_call: NA; clone_size: NA; j_call: TRBJ1-5; cdr3_nt: TGTGCCAGCAGCTTACAGGGTAGCAATCAGCCCCAGCATTTT; cdr3_aa: CASSLQGSNQPQHF
v_call: TRBV29-1; d_call: NA; clone_size: few; j_call: TRBJ1-3; cdr3_nt: TGCAGCGTTGAAGATATCCAGCGAAACACCATATATTTT; cdr3_aa: CSVEDIQRNTIYF
v_call: TRBV7-2; d_call: NA; clone_size: once; j_call: TRBJ2-1; cdr3_nt: TGTGCCAGCAGGGCCCCAGGGAATGAGCAGTTCTTC; cdr3_aa: CASRAPGNEQFF
v_call: TRBV5-1; d_call: TRBD1; clone_size: once; j_call: TRBJ2-7; cdr3_nt: TGCGCCAGCAGCTTGGATGCAGGGGGATTTTACGAGCAGTACTTC; cdr3_aa: CASSLDAGGFYEQYF
v_call: TRBV6-5; d_call: NA; clone_size: NA; j_call: TRBJ1-2; cdr3_nt: TGTGCCAGCAGTTACTCCGGGGTCTCACTCTATGGCTACACCTTC; cdr3_aa: CASSYSGVSLYGYTF
v_call: TRBV7-8; d_call: TRBD2; clone_size: few; j_call: TRBJ2-2; cdr3_nt: TGTGCCAGCAGCCGGACTAGCAGGAACACCGGGGAGCTGTTTTTT; cdr3_aa: CASSRTSRNTGELFF
v_call: TRBV5-1; d_call: TRBD1; clone_size: NA; j_call: TRBJ2-3; cdr3_nt: TGCGCCAGCAGCGAGACAGGGGTAGATACGCAGTATTTT; cdr3_aa: CASSETGVDTQYF
v_call: TRBV14; d_call: TRBD1; clone_size: NA; j_call: TRBJ2-2; cdr3_nt: TGTGCCAGCAGCCAAGCAGGGGGCGCATGGACCGGGGAGCTGTTTTTT; cdr3_aa: CASSQAGGAWTGELFF
v_call: TRBV18; d_call: TRBD1; clone_size: NA; j_call: TRBJ2-7; cdr3_nt: TGTGCCAGCTCACCCGGGACAGGGGCGACCTACGAGCAGTACTTC; cdr3_aa: CASSPGTGATYEQYF
v_call: TRBV9; d_call: TRBD2; clone_size: NA; j_call: TRBJ2-2; cdr3_nt: TGTGCCAGCAGCGTAGTTGGTAGCGGGGCTCATTCGAACACCGGGGAGCTGTTTTTT; cdr3_aa: CASSVVGSGAHSNTGELFF
v_call: TRBV4-1; d_call: TRBD1; clone_size: NA; j_call: TRBJ2-5; cdr3_nt: TGCGCCAGCAGCCAAGTCCCACAGGGGTCGGAGACCCAGTACTTC; cdr3_aa: CASSQVPQGSETQYF
v_call: TRBV30; d_call: NA; clone_size: NA; j_call: TRBJ1-6; cdr3_nt: TGTGCCTGGAGAGGTAGTGGTTCACCCCTCCACTTT; cdr3_aa: CAWRGSGSPLHF
v_call: TRBV7-2; d_call: NA; clone_size: NA; j_call: TRBJ2-2; cdr3_nt: TGTGCCAGCAGCCCATTCACAGGGTCGAACACCGGGGAGCTGTTTTTT; cdr3_aa: CASSPFTGSNTGELFF
v_call: TRBV7-6; d_call: TRBD1; clone_size: NA; j_call: TRBJ2-7; cdr3_nt: TGTGCCAGCAGCCAGGACAGGGGCTACGAGCAGTACTTC; cdr3_aa: CASSQDRGYEQYF
v_call: TRBV7-8; d_call: NA; clone_size: NA; j_call: TRBJ2-7; cdr3_nt: TGTGCCAGCAGCTTAGTAGGTTACGAGCAGTACTTC; cdr3_aa: CASSLVGYEQYF
v_call: TRBV18; d_call: NA; clone_size: few; j_call: TRBJ1-1; cdr3_nt: TGTGCCAGCTCACCACCGAACAGAGAGGAGCCAAACACTGAAGCTTTCTTT; cdr3_aa: CASSPPNREEPNTEAFF
v_call: TRBV29-1; d_call: NA; clone_size: NA; j_call: TRBJ2-2; cdr3_nt: TGCAGCGTTGAAGATACAGGGACGAACACCGGGGAGCTGTTTTTT; cdr3_aa: CSVEDTGTNTGELFF
v_call: TRBV19; d_call: NA; clone_size: NA; j_call: TRBJ1-4; cdr3_nt: TGTGCCAGTAATCTACAGGGAGGAGGTGAAAAACTGTTTTTT; cdr3_aa: CASNLQGGGEKLFF
v_call: TRBV15; d_call: TRBD1; clone_size: NA; j_call: TRBJ2-5; cdr3_nt: TGTGCCACCAGCAGCGATGGGACAGGGGATACCCTCAGGGAAGAGACCCAGTACTTC; cdr3_aa: CATSSDGTGDTLREETQYF
v_call: TRBV4-2; d_call: NA; clone_size: few; j_call: TRBJ1-1; cdr3_nt: TGTGCCAGCAGCCTGACAGTCATGAACACTGAAGCTTTCTTT; cdr3_aa: CASSLTVMNTEAFF
v_call: TRBV9; d_call: TRBD1; clone_size: NA; j_call: TRBJ1-1; cdr3_nt: TGTGCCAGCAGCCCGGGACAGCTGAACACTGAAGCTTTCTTT; cdr3_aa: CASSPGQLNTEAFF
v_call: TRBV7-9; d_call: NA; clone_size: few; j_call: TRBJ1-1; cdr3_nt: TGTGCCAGCAGTCAACCAAACACTGAAGCTTTCTTT; cdr3_aa: CASSQPNTEAFF
v_call: TRBV7-9; d_call: NA; clone_size: few; j_call: TRBJ1-2; cdr3_nt: TGTGCCAGCAGCTTGGGAGTCGATGGCTACACCTTC; cdr3_aa: CASSLGVDGYTF
v_call: TRBV5-1; d_call: NA; clone_size: NA; j_call: TRBJ2-2; cdr3_nt: TGCGCCAGCAGCTTGGAGAGGTCTGGGGAGCTGTTTTTT; cdr3_aa: CASSLERSGELFF
v_call: TRBV30; d_call: TRBD1; clone_size: NA; j_call: TRBJ1-2; cdr3_nt: TGTGCCTCGGGGGACAGTCCTAACTATGGCTACACCTTC; cdr3_aa: CASGDSPNYGYTF
v_call: TRBV4-2; d_call: NA; clone_size: NA; j_call: TRBJ1-4; cdr3_nt: TGTGCCAGCAGCCCCTCTGGGGCCGAAAAACTGTTTTTT; cdr3_aa: CASSPSGAEKLFF
v_call: TRBV2; d_call: NA; clone_size: NA; j_call: TRBJ1-1; cdr3_nt: TGTGCCAGCATCTGGGGGGATCCTACTGAAGCTTTCTTT; cdr3_aa: CASIWGDPTEAFF
v_call: TRBV4-3; d_call: NA; clone_size: NA; j_call: TRBJ2-7; cdr3_nt: TGCGCCAGCAGCCAAGACCGGGACCTATCGGCCTACGAGCAGTACTTC; cdr3_aa: CASSQDRDLSAYEQYF
v_call: TRBV27; d_call: NA; clone_size: many; j_call: TRBJ2-1; cdr3_nt: TGTGCCAGCAGTTTCTTTCGGGGTAAGAATGAGCAGTTCTTC; cdr3_aa: CASSFFRGKNEQFF
v_call: TRBV6-5; d_call: TRBD1; clone_size: once; j_call: TRBJ1-5; cdr3_nt: TGTGCCAGCAGACCAGGACAGGTCAATCAGCCCCAGCATTTT; cdr3_aa: CASRPGQVNQPQHF